This passage covers 6 T cell receptor beta chains from one sample sequenced in a study of vaccination effects on CD4 cells after COVID-19. The assay was immunoSEQ multiplex PCR, and TCRdb's table has in-frame clones only and misses some. The table shows under 80,000 clones, with approximately 81% occurring only once. No antigens are known for them. Antigen-specific CD4+ T cells were expanded with viral peptide pools in the ViraFEST assay before sequencing. Scientists isolated CD4+ T cells after a roughly ten-day culture period ended. The material was CD4+ T cells from PBMCs cultured with HCoV-229E spike peptides, obtained before COVID-19 vaccination. These receptors came from a human donor who received a COVID-19 vaccine.

This clone has a handful of counts. This chain uses TRBV5-1 with TRBJ2-6, with a weak D call TRBD1 (6 bases). Germline V gives CDR1 SGHRS, CDR2 YFSETQ. V was pared by 4 bases and J by 1 base, with 9 bases between. CDR3 length: 15 amino acids. The CDR3 reads CASSMTGSGANVLTF. The CDR3 DNA reads TGCGCCAGCAGCATGACAGGTTCTGGGGCCAACGTCCTGACTTTC.

The rearrangement joins TRBV28 to TRBJ1-2, with 7 bases fitting TRBD1. Unmatched junction bases numbered 5, after V lost 6 bases and J lost 1 base. CDR1 is MDHEN, CDR2 SYDVKM, per germline. The CDR3 is 14 residues long. The CDR3 is CASRRQGGNYGYTF. Here the CDR3 DNA reads TGTGCCAGCAGAAGACAGGGTGGTAACTATGGCTACACCTTC.

The chain employs TRBV5-4 and TRBJ1-3; tentative D call: TRBD1 (5 bases). This CDR3 is 14 amino acids long. The V and J ends lost 1 base and 4 bases respectively, with 9 bases between them. Per the germline V gene, CDR1 is SGHNT and CDR2 is YYREEE (reference sequence). The CDR3 region has the DNA TGTGCCAGCAGCTTGAGCAGGGAGGGAAACACCATATATTTT. Its translation: CASSLSREGNTIYF.

The rearrangement links TRBV12-3 or TRBV12-4 to TRBJ1-5; D gene uncertain. The ends were cut back, 6 bases at V and 9 bases at J, with 9 bases in the middle. The CDR3 has 11 residues. The CDR3: CASSKGRPQHF. CDR3 nucleotide sequence: TGTGCCAGCAGCAAAGGAAGGCCCCAGCATTTT.

The V call is TRBV12-3 or TRBV12-4, the J call TRBJ2-3; D remains unclear. Trimming removed 11 bases from V and 0 bases from J, with 12 bases in between. The CDR3 runs to 13 residues. The CDR3: CAQTADSTDTQYF. Here the CDR3 DNA reads TGTGCCCAGACGGCCGATAGCACAGATACGCAGTATTTT.

The genes are TRBV18 and TRBJ1-4, with 9 bases that match TRBD1. V lost 4 bases and J lost 10; bases outside the gene matches: 13. This CDR3 contains 16 residues. Germline loops: CDR1 KGHSH, CDR2 LQKENI. The CDR3 nucleotides are TGTGCCAGCTCACGATATGCGGGACAGGGCGAGGCAAAACTGTTTTTT. Amino acids: CASSRYAGQGEAKLFF.